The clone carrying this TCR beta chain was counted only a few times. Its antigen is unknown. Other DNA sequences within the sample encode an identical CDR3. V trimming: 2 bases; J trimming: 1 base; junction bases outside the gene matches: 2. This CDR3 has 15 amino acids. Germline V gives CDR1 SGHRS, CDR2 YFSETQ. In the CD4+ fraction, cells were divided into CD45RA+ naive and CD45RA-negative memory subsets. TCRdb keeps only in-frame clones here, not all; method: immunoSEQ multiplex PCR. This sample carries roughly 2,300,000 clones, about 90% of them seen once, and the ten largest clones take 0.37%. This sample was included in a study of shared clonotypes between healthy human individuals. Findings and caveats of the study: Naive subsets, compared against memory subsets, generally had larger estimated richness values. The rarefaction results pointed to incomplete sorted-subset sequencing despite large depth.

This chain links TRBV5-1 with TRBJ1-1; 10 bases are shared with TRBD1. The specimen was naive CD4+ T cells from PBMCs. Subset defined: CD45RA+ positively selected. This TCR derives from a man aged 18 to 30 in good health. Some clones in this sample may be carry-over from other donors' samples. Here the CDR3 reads CASSFRDRGNTEAFF. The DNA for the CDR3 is TGCGCCAGCAGCTTCCGGGACAGGGGGAACACTGAAGCTTTCTTT.